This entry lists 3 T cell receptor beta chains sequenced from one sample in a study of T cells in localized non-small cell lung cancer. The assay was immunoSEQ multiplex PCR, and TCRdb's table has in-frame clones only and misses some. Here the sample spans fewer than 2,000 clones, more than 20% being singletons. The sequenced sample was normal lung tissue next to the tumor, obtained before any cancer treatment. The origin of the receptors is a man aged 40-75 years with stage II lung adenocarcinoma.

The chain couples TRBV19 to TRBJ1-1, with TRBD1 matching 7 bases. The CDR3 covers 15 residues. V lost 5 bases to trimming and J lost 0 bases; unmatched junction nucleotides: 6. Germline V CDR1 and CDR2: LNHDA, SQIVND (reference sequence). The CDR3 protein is CASSRGTVMNTEAFF. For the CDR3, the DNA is TGTGCCAGTAGTCGAGGGACAGTTATGAACACTGAAGCTTTCTTT.

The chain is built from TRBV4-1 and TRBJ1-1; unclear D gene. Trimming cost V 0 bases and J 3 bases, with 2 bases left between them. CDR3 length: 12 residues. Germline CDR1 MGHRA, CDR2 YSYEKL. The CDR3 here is CASSQDYTEAFF. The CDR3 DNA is TGCGCCAGCAGCCAAGATTACACTGAAGCTTTCTTT.

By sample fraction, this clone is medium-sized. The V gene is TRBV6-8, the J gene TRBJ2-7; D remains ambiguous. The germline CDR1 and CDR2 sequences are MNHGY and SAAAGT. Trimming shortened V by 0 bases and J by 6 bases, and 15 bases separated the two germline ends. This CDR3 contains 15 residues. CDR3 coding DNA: TGTGCCAGCAGTTACTCGACGCAGGCGTCCGGCGAGCAGTACTTC. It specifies CASSYSTQASGEQYF.